These 6 T cell receptor beta chains came from one sample sequenced in a study of T-cell memory formation after mild COVID-19. TCRdb independently ran MiXCR on the 5' RACE reads; one entry per CDR3 protein. The data hold about 150,000 distinct CDR3 sequences, with roughly 24% observed a single time. Sequences were obtained from PBMCs or a T cell subset sorted from them (not recorded which). The origin of the receptors is an adult woman who had mild COVID-19 (a few samples of this study predate the infection). Cell type and time point are not known.

This clonotype was picked up one time. The chain joins TRBV24-1 to TRBJ2-2; 10 nucleotides match TRBD2. The junction had 10 bases not matched to a gene; V was cut back by 3 bases and J by 4 bases. CDR3 length equals 18 residues. From germline, CDR1 is KGHDR and CDR2 SFDVKD. The CDR3 region has the DNA TGTGCCACCAGTGATCGGGGGGCACTAGCGGGGCTCACCGGGGAGCTGTTTTTT. Its translation is CATSDRGALAGLTGELFF.

V is TRBV2 and J is TRBJ2-7; the D is unclear. Between the trimmed V and J ends, which lost 0 bases and 4 bases, there was a span of 1 base. Germline CDR1 and CDR2: SNHLY and FYNNEI. This CDR3 contains 11 residues. The CDR3 sequence: CASSEAYEQYF. CDR3 sequence (DNA): TGTGCCAGCAGTGAAGCTTACGAGCAGTACTTC.

This chain uses TRBV9 with TRBJ2-1; D possibly matches TRBD1 or TRBD2 (5 bases each). The CDR3 is 13 residues long. V was pared by 0 bases and J by 6 bases, with 7 bases between. Germline V gene data show CDR1 as SGDLS and CDR2 as YYNGEE. For the CDR3, the DNA is TGTGCCAGCAGCGTAGGGGACGGCAATGAGCAGTTCTTC. It codes for CASSVGDGNEQFF.

The gene calls are TRBV7-2 and TRBJ2-7, with D perhaps matching TRBD2 (6 bases). V lost 5 bases and J 2 bases, leaving 13 bases between the germline ends. The germline gives CDR1 SGHTA, CDR2 FQGNSA. This CDR3 is built from 14 residues. This CDR3 is CASSLTEGPYEQYF. Written as DNA, the CDR3 is TGTGCCAGCAGCCTAACGGAGGGCCCCTACGAGCAGTACTTC.

This clonotype came up many times. The J gene is TRBJ2-5, the V gene TRBV4-3; either TRBD1 or TRBD2 may fit D (5 bases each). CDR3 size: 14 residues. V shed 1 base and J shed 5 bases, with 11 bases lying between them. Looked up from germline, CDR1 is LGHNA and CDR2 is YSLEER. DNA of the CDR3: TGCGCCAGCAGCCAAGGGCTAGCAGGGGAGACCCAGTACTTC. It codes for CASSQGLAGETQYF.

This CDR3 is CASSLDPDPQAPQHF. CDR3 DNA sequence: TGTGCCAGCAGCTTGGATCCCGACCCGCAGGCGCCCCAGCATTTT. The rearrangement links TRBV7-6 to TRBJ1-5, with D unresolved. V lost 3 bases to trimming and J lost 9 bases, with 18 bases between them. Per the germline V gene, CDR1 is SGHVS and CDR2 is FNYEAQ. This CDR3 is 15 amino acids long.